Following are 9 T cell receptor beta chains from one sample sequenced in a study of cytomegalovirus exposure and HLA in healthy donors (dated by TCRdb to the late 2010s). The library relied on the immunoSEQ multiplex PCR assay. For the multiplex PCR, a mixture combining 60 forward primers for TCR Vbeta segments and 13 reverse primers for TCR Jbeta segments was used. The table comes from immuneACCESS by way of TCRdb, which keeps in-frame sequences with V and J called. Part of the clones is missing from these tables; in studies checked, under half for an unresolved V gene and the rest for unknown reasons. The sample records 200,000 to 250,000 clones, 60% to 80% of which are singletons. Around 1.8% of the sample lies in the top ten. Input material: PBMCs. The receptors shown here come from a man aged 18 to 35 in good health and CMV-seronegative.

The rearrangement links TRBV7-3 to TRBJ2-7, with TRBD2 matching 13 bases. The CDR3 length is 15 residues. The trim removed 5 bases at V and 2 bases at J, leaving 3 bases unmatched. From germline, CDR1 is SGHTA and CDR2 FQGTGA. The CDR3 DNA reads as TGTGCCAGCAGCCGGGGGACTAGCGGGACCTACGAGCAGTACTTC. Translation gives CASSRGTSGTYEQYF.

The rearrangement links TRBV7-9 to TRBJ2-1; TRBD2 aligns across 9 bases. V gave up 2 bases and J gave up 6 bases; unmatched junction bases: 5. This CDR3 region has 15 residues. Germline CDR1 SEHNR, CDR2 FQNEAQ (reference sequence). The CDR3 is CASSLPGGGANEQFF. The CDR3 DNA is TGTGCCAGCAGCTTACCAGGCGGGGGGGCCAATGAGCAGTTCTTC.

The rearrangement links TRBV2 to TRBJ1-6; possible D gene TRBD1, 6 bases. CDR3 length: 14 amino acids. The V and J ends lost 8 bases and 9 bases respectively, with 17 bases between them. CDR1 and CDR2 from the germline V gene are SNHLY and FYNNEI. The DNA of the CDR3 is TGTGCCAGCGGAGGTGAGGGGGTCACTTCACCCCTCCACTTT. Translated: CASGGEGVTSPLHF.

The V call is TRBV9, the J call TRBJ1-4; D perhaps matches TRBD1 (6 bases). The CDR3 runs 13 residues. Trimming cost V 3 bases and J 11 bases, with 14 bases left between them. Per germline, CDR1 SGDLS and CDR2 YYNGEE. The CDR3 here is CASSGTENGKLFF. CDR3 in DNA: TGTGCCAGCAGCGGGACAGAGAATGGGAAACTGTTTTTT.

This sequence joins TRBV7-2 and TRBJ1-1; 9 bases map to TRBD1. With V trimmed by 5 bases and J by 2 bases, 6 bases remained unmatched. The length of the CDR3 is 15 residues. Germline CDR1 is SGHTA and CDR2 is FQGNSA. CDR3 sequence reads: CASSPWGQGNTEAFF. The CDR3, as DNA: TGTGCCAGCAGCCCCTGGGGACAGGGAAACACTGAAGCTTTCTTT.

The chain is built from TRBV19 and TRBJ2-2, with D perhaps matching TRBD1 (5 bases). Germline V gene lookup returns CDR1 LNHDA and CDR2 SQIVND (reference sequence). V was pared by 7 bases and J by 3 bases, with 9 bases between. The CDR3 is 13 amino acids. The CDR3 DNA reads as TGTGCCAGTATTCCCAGGGACACCGGGGAGCTGTTTTTT. Amino acids: CASIPRDTGELFF.

The V and J genes are TRBV28 and TRBJ2-7, with D maybe TRBD2 (7 bases). The CDR3 consists of 19 residues. V shed 5 bases and J shed 2 bases, with 28 bases lying between them. CDR1 and CDR2 from the germline V gene are MDHEN and SYDVKM. The CDR3 DNA follows: TGTGCCAGCAGTCTTGGGGGCCAACTAAGCGGGGTGTTGACCTACGAGCAGTACTTC. It is translated as CASSLGGQLSGVLTYEQYF.

This clone has just a few counts. The V call is TRBV5-4, the J call TRBJ2-1, with a tentative D call TRBD1 (5 bases). The germline V gene has CDR1 SGHNT and CDR2 YYREEE (reference sequence). With 0 bases removed from V and 5 bases from J, the gap between germline ends came to 9 bases. The CDR3 runs to 14 residues. CDR3 sequence: CASSLGQIDNEQFF. The CDR3 region has the DNA TGTGCCAGCAGCTTGGGACAGATTGACAATGAGCAGTTCTTC. Looking up the rest from reference TRBV5-4 and TRBJ2-1 gives the full variable domain: ETGVTQSPTHLIKTRGQQVTLRCSSQSGHNTVSWYQQALGQGPQFIFQYYREEENGRGNFPPRFSGLQFPNYSSELNVNALELDDSALYLCASSLGQIDNEQFFGPGTRLTVL.

The rearrangement uses TRBV7-6 and TRBJ2-3, with 9 bases that match TRBD2. J was trimmed by 5 bases and V by 3 bases; bases with no gene match: 6. Germline V gene lookup returns CDR1 SGHVS and CDR2 FNYEAQ. The CDR3 totals 15 residues. The CDR3 sequence: CASSLAGGLKDTQYF. For the CDR3, the DNA is TGTGCCAGCAGCTTGGCGGGGGGGCTTAAAGATACGCAGTATTTT. The variable domain in full, completed from reference TRBV7-6 and TRBJ2-3, reads GAGVSQSPRYKVTKRGQDVALRCDPISGHVSLYWYRQALGQGPEFLTYFNYEAQQDKSGLPNDRFSAERPEGSISTLTIQRTEQRDSAMYRCASSLAGGLKDTQYFGPGTRLTVL.